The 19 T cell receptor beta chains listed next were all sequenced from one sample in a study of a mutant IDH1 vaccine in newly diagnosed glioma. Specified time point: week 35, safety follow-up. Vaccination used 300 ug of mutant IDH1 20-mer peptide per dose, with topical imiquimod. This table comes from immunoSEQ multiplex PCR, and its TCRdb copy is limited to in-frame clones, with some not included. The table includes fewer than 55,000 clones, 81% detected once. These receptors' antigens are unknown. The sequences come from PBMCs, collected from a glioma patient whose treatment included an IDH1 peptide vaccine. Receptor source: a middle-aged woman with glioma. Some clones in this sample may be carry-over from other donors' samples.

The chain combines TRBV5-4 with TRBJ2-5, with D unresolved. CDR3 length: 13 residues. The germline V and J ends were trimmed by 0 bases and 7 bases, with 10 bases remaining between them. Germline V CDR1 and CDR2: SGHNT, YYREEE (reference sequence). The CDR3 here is CASSLDPGRTQYF. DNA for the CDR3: TGTGCCAGCAGCTTGGATCCCGGCCGGACCCAGTACTTC.

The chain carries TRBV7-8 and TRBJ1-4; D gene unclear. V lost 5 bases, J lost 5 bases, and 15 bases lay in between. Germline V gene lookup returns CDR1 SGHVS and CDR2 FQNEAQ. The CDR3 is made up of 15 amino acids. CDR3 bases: TGTGCCAGCAGCCCAACTCCGGGCCCCAATGAAAAACTGTTTTTT. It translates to CASSPTPGPNEKLFF.

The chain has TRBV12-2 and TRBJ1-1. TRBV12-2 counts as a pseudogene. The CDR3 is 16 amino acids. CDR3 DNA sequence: TGTGCAAGTCGCTTAAGTTATAGAGGAGGGGAAACTGAAGCTTTCTTT. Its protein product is CASRLSYRGGETEAFF.

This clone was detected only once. The CDR3 coding sequence is TGTGCCAGCGGACCCGGGACGGAAAACAATGAGCAGTTCTTC. Its protein product is CASGPGTENNEQFF. V is TRBV7-9 and J is TRBJ2-1; the D gene could be TRBD1 or TRBD2 (5 bases each). The CDR3 is 14 residues long. From germline, CDR1 is SEHNR and CDR2 FQNEAQ (reference sequence). The V gene lost 8 bases and the J gene lost 5 bases, with 16 bases spanning the gap. Drawing the rest from reference TRBV7-9 and TRBJ2-1, the complete variable domain is DTGVSQNPRHKITKRGQNVTFRCDPISEHNRLYWYRQTLGQGPEFLTYFQNEAQLEKSRLLSDRFSAERPKGSFSTLEIQRTEQGDSAMYLCASGPGTENNEQFFGPGTRLTVL.

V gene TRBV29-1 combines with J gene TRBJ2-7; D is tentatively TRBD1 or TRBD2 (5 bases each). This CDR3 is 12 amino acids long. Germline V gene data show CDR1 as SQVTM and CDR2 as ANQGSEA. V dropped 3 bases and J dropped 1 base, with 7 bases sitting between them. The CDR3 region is CSVDWGSYEQYF. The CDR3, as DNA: TGCAGCGTTGATTGGGGGTCCTACGAGCAGTACTTC.

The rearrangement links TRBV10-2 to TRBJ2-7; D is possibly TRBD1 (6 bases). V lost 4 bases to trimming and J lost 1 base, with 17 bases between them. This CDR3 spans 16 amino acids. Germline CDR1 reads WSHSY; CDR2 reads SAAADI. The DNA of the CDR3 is TGCGCCAGCAGTGTAAGCTCAGGGGAGACGTCCTACGAGCAGTACTTC. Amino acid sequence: CASSVSSGETSYEQYF.

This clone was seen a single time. CDR3 sequence (DNA): TGTGCCAGCGCGACGGCCTCAGGGGTATTAATGGACACCATATATTTT. It translates to CASATASGVLMDTIYF. This chain links TRBV5-6 with TRBJ1-3; maybe TRBD1 (6 bases). Trimming stripped 7 bases from V and 8 bases from J, with 25 bases between. Per the germline V gene, CDR1 is SGHDT and CDR2 is YYEEEE. This CDR3 spans 16 amino acids.

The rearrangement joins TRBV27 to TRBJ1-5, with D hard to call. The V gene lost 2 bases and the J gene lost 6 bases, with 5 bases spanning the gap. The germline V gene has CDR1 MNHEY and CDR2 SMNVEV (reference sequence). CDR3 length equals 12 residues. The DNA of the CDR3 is TGTGCCAGCAGTTTAGTCGGTCAGCCCCAGCATTTT. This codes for CASSLVGQPQHF.

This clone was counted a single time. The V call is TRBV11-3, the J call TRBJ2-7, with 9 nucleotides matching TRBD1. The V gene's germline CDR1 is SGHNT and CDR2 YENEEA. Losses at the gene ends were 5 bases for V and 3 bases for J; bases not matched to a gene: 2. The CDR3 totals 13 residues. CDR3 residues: CASSRGQGYEQYF. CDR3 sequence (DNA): TGTGCCAGCAGCCGGGGACAGGGCTACGAGCAGTACTTC. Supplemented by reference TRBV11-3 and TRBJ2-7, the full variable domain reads EAGVVQSPRYKIIEKKQPVAFWCNPISGHNTLYWYLQNLGQGPELLIRYENEEAVDDSQLPKDRFSAERLKGVDSTLKIQPAELGDSAVYLCASSRGQGYEQYFGPGTRLTVT.

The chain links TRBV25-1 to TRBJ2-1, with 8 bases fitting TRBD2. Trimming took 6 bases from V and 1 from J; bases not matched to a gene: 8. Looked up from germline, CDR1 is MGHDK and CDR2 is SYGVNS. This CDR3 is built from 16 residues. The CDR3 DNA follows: TGTGCCAGCAGGGACTCAGGGACTAGTTCCTACAATGAGCAGTTCTTC. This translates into CASRDSGTSSYNEQFF.

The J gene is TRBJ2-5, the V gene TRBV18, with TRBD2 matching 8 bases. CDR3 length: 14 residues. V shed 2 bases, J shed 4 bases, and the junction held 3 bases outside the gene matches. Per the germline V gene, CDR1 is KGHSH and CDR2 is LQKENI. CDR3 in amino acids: CASSPFTSGETQYF. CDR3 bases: TGTGCCAGCTCACCATTTACTAGCGGAGAGACCCAGTACTTC.

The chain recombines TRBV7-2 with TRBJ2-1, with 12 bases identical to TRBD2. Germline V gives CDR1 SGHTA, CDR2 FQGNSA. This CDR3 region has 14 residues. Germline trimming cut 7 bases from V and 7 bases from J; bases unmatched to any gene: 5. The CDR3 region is CASNPGTSGNEQFF. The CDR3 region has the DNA TGTGCCAGCAACCCCGGGACTAGCGGGAATGAGCAGTTCTTC.

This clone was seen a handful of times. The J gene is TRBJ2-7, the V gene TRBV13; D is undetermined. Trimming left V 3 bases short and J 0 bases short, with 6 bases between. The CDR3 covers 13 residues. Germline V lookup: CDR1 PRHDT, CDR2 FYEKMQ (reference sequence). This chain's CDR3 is CASSLVFSYEQYF. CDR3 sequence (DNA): TGTGCCAGCAGCTTGGTCTTCTCCTACGAGCAGTACTTC.

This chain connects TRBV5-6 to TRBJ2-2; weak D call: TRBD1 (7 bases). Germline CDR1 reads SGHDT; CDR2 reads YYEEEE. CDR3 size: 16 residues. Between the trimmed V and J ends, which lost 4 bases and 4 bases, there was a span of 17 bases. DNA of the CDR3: TGTGCCAGCAGCCCCTCTCAGGGGGGTTCCACCGGGGAGCTGTTTTTT. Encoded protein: CASSPSQGGSTGELFF.

Written as DNA, the CDR3 is TGTGCCAGCTGCAGGACTAGCGTGACCTACGAGCAGTACTTC. Residues: CASCRTSVTYEQYF. This sequence joins TRBV2 and TRBJ2-7; 9 nucleotides line up with TRBD2. CDR1 is SNHLY and CDR2 is FYNNEI in the germline V gene. The CDR3 loop spans 14 amino acids. V shed 8 bases and J 2 bases; nucleotides not matched to a gene: 7.

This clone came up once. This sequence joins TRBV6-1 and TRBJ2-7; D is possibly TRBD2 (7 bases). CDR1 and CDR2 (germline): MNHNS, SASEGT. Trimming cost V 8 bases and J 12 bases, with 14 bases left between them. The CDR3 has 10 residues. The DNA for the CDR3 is TGTGCCAGCGGGAGGGGGACAAGGTACTTC. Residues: CASGRGTRYF.

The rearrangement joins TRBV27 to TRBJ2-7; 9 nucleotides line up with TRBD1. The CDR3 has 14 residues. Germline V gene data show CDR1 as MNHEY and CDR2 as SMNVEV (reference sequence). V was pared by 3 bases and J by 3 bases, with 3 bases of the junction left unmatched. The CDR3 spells CASSFGTGLYEQYF. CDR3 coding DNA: TGTGCCAGCAGTTTTGGGACAGGGCTCTACGAGCAGTACTTC.

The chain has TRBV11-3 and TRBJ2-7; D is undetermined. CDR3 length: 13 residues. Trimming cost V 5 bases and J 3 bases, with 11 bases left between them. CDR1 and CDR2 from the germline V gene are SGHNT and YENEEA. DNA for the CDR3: TGTGCCAGCAGCAAAACCATAGGCTACGAGCAGTACTTC. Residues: CASSKTIGYEQYF.

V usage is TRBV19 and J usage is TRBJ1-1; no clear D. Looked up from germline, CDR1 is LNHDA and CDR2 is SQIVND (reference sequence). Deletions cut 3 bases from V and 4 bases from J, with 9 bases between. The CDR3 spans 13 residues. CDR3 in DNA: TGTGCCAGTAGTATGGGCGTCCCCACTGAAGCTTTCTTT. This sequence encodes CASSMGVPTEAFF.